The clone carrying this TCR beta chain occurred a few times. Antigen specificity is unknown. Germline CDR1 and CDR2: SGHNT and YENEEA. Between the trimmed V and J ends, which lost 5 bases and 0 bases, there was a span of 10 bases. The CDR3 is 15 residues long. These data belong to a study of cytomegalovirus exposure and HLA in healthy donors. Study-wide results and limits: Listed as cytomegalovirus-associated were around 160 TCR beta chains.

The PCR contained 60 Vbeta and 13 Jbeta primers. Using immunoSEQ multiplex PCR, the repertoire was profiled, and TCRdb retains in-frame clones only, with some absent. The top ten hold around 2% of the sample, which has roughly 150,000 clones, over 60% seen once. The clonotype comes from a man aged 25-40 years in good health and CMV-seronegative. The chain joins TRBV11-3 to TRBJ2-2; no definite D call. The sequenced material came from PBMCs. CDR3 region: CASSPTAPNTGELFF. For the CDR3, the DNA is TGTGCCAGCAGCCCTACTGCTCCGAACACCGGGGAGCTGTTTTTT.